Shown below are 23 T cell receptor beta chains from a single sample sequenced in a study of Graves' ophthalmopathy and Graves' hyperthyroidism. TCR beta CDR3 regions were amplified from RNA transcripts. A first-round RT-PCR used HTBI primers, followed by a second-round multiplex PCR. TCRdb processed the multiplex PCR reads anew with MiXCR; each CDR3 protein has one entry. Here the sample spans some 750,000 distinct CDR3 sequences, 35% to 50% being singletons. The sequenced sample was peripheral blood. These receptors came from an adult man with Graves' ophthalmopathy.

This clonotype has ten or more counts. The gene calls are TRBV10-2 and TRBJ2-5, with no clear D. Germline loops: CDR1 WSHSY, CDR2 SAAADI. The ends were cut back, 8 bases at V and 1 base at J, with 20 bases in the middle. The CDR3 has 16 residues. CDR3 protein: CASSYGLGKGQETQYF. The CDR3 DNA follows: TGCGCCAGCTCATACGGCCTAGGGAAGGGCCAAGAGACCCAGTACTTC.

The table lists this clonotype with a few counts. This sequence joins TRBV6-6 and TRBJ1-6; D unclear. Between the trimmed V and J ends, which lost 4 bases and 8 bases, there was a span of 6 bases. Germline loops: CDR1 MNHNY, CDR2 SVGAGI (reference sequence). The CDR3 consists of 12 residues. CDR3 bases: TGTGCCAGCAGTTTATTCGATTCACCCCTCCACTTT. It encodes CASSLFDSPLHF.

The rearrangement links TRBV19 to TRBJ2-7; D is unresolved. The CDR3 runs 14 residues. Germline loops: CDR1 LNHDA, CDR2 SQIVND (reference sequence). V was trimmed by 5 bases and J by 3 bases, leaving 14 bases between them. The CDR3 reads CASSPSDPGYEQYF. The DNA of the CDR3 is TGTGCCAGTAGTCCCAGTGACCCCGGCTACGAGCAGTACTTC.

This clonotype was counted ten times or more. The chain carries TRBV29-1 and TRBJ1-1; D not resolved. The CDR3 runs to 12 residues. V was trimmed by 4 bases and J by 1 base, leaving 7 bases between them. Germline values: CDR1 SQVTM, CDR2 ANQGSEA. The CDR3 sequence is CSVVSGNTEAFF. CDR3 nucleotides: TGCAGCGTTGTCTCGGGGAACACTGAAGCTTTCTTT. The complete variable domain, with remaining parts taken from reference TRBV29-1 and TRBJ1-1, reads SAVISQKPSRDICQRGTSLTIQCQVDSQVTMMFWYRQQPGQSLTLIATANQGSEATYESGFVIDKFPISRPNLTFSTLTVSNMSPEDSSIYLCSVVSGNTEAFFGQGTRLTVV.

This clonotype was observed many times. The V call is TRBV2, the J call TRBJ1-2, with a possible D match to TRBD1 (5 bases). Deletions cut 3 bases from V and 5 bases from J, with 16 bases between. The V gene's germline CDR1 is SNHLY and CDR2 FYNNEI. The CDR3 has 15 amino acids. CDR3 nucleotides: TGTGCCAGCAGTGAGGGGACCAGCTCCACTTATGGCTACACCTTC. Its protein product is CASSEGTSSTYGYTF.

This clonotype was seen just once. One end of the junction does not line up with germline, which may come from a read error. The CDR3 coding sequence is TGTGCCATCAGTGAGTCGAGAGGGGGCGAGCAGTACTTC. Its translation: CAISESRGGEQYF. This chain links TRBV10-2 with TRBJ2-7; a possible D gene is TRBD1 (6 bases). The V gene's germline CDR1 is WSHSY and CDR2 SAAADI. This CDR3 is built from 13 residues.

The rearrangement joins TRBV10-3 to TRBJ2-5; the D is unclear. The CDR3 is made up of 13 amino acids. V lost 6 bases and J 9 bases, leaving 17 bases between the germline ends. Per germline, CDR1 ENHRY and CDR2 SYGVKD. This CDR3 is CAIRAYSNQPQYF. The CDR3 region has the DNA TGTGCCATCAGAGCATATAGCAATCAGCCCCAGTACTTC.

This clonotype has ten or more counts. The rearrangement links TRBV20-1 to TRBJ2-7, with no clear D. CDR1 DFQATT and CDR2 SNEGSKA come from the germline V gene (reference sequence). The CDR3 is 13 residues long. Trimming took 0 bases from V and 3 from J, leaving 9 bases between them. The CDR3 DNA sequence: TGCAGTGCTAGAGATCTTCAAGGCTACGAGCAGTACTTC. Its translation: CSARDLQGYEQYF.

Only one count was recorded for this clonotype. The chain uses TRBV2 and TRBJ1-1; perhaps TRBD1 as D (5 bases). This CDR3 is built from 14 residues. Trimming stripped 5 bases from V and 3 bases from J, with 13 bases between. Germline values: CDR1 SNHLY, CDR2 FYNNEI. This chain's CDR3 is CASSFVWGYTEAFF. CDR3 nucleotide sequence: TGTGCCAGCAGTTTCGTCTGGGGCTACACTGAAGCTTTCTTT.

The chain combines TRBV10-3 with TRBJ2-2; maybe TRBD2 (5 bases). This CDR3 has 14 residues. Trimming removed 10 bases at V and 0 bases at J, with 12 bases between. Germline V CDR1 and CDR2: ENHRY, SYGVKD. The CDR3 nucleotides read TGTGCCAGCCCGGGGAAAACGAACACCGGGGAGCTGTTTTTT. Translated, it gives CASPGKTNTGELFF.

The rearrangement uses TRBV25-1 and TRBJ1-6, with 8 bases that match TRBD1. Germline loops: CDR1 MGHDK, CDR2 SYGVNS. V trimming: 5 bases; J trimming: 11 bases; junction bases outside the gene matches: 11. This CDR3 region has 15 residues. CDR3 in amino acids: CASSSLQGGRAPLHF. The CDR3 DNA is TGTGCCAGCAGTTCATTACAGGGGGGTAGGGCACCCCTCCACTTT. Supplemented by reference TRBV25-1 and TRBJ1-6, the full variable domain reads EADIYQTPRYLVIGTGKKITLECSQTMGHDKMYWYQQDPGMELHLIHYSYGVNSTEKGDLSSESTVSRIRTEHFPLTLESARPSHTSQYLCASSSLQGGRAPLHFGNGTRLTVT.

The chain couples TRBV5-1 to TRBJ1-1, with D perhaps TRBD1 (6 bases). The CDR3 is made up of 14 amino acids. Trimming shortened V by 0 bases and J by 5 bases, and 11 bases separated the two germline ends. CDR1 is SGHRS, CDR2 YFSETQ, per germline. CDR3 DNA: TGCGCCAGCAGCTTGGCCTACAGGGAGACTGAAGCTTTCTTT. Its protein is CASSLAYRETEAFF.

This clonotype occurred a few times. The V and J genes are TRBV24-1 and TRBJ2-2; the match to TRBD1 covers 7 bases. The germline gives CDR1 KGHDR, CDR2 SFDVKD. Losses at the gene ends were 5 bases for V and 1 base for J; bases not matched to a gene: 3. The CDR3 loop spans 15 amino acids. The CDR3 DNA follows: TGTGCCACCAGTGCCGACAGGGAGAACACCGGGGAGCTGTTTTTT. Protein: CATSADRENTGELFF.

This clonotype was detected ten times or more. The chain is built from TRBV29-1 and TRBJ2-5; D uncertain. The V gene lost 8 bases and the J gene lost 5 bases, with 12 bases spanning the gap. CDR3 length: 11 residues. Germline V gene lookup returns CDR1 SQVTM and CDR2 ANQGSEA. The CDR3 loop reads CSTGDRETQYF. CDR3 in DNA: TGCAGCACCGGAGATCGGGAGACCCAGTACTTC.

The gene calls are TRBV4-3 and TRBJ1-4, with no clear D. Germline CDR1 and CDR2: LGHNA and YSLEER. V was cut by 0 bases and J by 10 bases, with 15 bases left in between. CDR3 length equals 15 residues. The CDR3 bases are TGCGCCAGCAGCCAAGATAAGGGTTCGTTTGGAAAACTGTTTTTT. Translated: CASSQDKGSFGKLFF.

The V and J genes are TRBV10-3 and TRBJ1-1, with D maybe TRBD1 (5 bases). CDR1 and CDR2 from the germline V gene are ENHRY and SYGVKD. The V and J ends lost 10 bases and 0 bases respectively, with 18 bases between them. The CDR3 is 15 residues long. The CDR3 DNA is TGTGCCAGCAGGAGAGAGGACAACATGAACACTGAAGCTTTCTTT. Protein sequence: CASRREDNMNTEAFF.

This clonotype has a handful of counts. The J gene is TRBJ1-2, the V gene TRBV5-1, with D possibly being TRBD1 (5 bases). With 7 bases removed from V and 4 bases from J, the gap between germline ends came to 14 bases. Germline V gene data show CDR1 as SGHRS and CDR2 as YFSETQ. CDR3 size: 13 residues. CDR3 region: CASRGVLSYGYTF. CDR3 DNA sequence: TGCGCCAGCCGGGGGGTTTTAAGCTATGGCTACACCTTC.

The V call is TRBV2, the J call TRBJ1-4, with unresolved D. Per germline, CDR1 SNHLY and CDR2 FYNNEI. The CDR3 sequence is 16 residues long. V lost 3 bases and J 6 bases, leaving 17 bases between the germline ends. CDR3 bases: TGTGCCAGCAGTGAGGCGAGACTAGCGGGTGATGAAAAACTGTTTTTT. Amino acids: CASSEARLAGDEKLFF.

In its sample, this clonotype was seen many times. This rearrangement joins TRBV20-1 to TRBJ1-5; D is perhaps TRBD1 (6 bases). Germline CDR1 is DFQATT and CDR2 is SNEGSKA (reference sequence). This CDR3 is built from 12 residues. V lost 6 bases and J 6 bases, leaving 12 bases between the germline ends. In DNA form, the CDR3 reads TGCAGTGCCAAGGGGGGAGGTCAGCCCCAGCATTTT. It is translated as CSAKGGGQPQHF.

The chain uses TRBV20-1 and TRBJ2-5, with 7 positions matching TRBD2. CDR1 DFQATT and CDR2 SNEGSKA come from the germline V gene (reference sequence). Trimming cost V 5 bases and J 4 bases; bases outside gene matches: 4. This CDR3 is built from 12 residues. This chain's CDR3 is CSAFPGGETQYF. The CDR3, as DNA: TGCAGTGCTTTCCCGGGGGGAGAGACCCAGTACTTC.

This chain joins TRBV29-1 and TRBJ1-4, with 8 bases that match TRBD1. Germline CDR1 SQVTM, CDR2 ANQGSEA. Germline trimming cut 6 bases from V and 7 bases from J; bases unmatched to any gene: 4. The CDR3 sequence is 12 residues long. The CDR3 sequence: CSVETGGEKLFF. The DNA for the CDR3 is TGCAGCGTAGAAACAGGGGGTGAAAAACTGTTTTTT.

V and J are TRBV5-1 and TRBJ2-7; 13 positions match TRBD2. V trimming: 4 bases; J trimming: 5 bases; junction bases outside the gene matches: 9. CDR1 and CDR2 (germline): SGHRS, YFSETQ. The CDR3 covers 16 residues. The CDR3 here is CASSTGLAGTSDEQYF. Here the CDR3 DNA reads TGCGCCAGCAGCACGGGACTAGCGGGGACGTCCGACGAGCAGTACTTC.

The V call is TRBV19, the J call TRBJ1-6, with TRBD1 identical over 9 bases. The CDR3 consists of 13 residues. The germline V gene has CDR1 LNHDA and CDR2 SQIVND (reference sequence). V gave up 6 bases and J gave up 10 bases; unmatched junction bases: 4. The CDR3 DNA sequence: TGTGCCAGTAGCGGACAGGGGCAGTCACCCCTCCACTTT. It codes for CASSGQGQSPLHF.